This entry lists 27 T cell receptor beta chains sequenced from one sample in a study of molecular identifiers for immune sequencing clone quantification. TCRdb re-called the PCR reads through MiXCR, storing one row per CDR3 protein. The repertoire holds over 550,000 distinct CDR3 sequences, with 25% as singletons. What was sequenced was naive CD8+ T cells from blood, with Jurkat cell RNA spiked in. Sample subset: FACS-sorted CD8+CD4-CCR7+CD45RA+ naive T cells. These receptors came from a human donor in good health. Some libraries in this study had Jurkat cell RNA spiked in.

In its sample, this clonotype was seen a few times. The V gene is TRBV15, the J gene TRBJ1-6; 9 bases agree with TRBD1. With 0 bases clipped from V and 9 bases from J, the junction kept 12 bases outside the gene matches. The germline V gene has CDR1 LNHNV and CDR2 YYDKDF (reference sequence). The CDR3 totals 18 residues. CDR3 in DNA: TGTGCCACCAGCAGAGACCTCCGGGACAGGGTCCTCAGTTCACCCCTCCACTTT. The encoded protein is CATSRDLRDRVLSSPLHF.

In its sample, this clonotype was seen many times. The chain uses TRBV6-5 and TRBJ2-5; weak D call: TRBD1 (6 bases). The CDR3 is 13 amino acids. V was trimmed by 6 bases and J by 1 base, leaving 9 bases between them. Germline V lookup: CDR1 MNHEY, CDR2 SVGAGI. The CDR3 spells CASSRTVQETQYF. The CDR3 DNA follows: TGTGCCAGCAGCCGGACAGTCCAAGAGACCCAGTACTTC.

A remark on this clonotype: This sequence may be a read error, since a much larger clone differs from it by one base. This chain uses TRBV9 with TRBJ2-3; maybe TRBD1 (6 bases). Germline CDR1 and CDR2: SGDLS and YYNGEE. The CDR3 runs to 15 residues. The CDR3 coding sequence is TGTGCCAGCAGCGTTTGGGACATTAGCACAGATATGCAGTATTTT. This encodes CASSVWDISTDMQYF.

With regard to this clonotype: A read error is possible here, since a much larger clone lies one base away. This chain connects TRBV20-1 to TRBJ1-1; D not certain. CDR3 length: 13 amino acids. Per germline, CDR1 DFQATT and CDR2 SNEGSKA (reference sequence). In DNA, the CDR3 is TGCAGTGCTAGCTATGGAGCGAACACTGATGCTTTCTTT. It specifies CSASYGANTDAFF.

CDR3 nucleotide sequence: TGTGCCAGCAGCGCCGGACTATCAAAGACAGATACGCAGTATTTT. This encodes CASSAGLSKTDTQYF. The chain couples TRBV7-9 to TRBJ2-3; D may be TRBD2 (6 bases). The germline CDR1 and CDR2 sequences are SEHNR and FQNEAQ (reference sequence). This CDR3 is 15 amino acids long. Trimming took off 5 bases at V and 3 bases at J, with 15 bases between the two ends. The full variable domain, rest sourced from reference TRBV7-9 and TRBJ2-3, is DTGVSQNPRHKITKRGQNVTFRCDPISEHNRLYWYRQTLGQGPEFLTYFQNEAQLEKSRLLSDRFSAERPKGSFSTLEIQRTEQGDSAMYLCASSAGLSKTDTQYFGPGTRLTVL.

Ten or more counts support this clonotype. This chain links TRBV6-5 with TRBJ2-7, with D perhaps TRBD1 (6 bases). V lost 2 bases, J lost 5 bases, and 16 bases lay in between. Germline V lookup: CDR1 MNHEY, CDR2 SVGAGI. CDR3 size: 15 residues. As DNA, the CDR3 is TGTGCCAGCAGTTACGCGACAGGTTACAGGGACGAGCAGTACTTC. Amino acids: CASSYATGYRDEQYF.

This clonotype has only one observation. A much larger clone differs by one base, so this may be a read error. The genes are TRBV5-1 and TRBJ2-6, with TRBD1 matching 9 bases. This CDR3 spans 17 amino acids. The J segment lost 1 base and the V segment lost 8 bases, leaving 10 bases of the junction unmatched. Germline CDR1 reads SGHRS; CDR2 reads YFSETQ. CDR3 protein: CASQNRDRVSGANVLTF. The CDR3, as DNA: TGCGCCAGTCAAAACCGGGACAGGGTTTCTGGGGCCAACGTCCTGACTTTC.

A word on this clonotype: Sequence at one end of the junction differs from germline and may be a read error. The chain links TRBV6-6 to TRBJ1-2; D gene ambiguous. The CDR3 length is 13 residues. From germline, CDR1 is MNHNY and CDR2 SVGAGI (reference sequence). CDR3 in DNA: TGTGCCAGCAGTCCACCGGAATCCTATGACTACACCTTC. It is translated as CASSPPESYDYTF.

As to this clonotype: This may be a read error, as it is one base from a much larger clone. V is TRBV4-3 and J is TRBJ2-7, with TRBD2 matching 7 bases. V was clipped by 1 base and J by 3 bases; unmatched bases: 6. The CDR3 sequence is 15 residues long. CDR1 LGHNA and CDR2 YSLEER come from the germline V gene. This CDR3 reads CASSQARASGYEQYF. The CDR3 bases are TGCGCCAGCAGCCAAGCTCGCGCTAGCGGCTACGAGCAGTACTTC.

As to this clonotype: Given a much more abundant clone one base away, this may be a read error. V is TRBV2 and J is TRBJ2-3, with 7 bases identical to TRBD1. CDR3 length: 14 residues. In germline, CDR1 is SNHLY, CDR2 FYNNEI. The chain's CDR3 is CDSTWDSRTDTQYF. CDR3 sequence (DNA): TGTGACAGTACCTGGGACAGTCGCACAGATACGCAGTATTTT.

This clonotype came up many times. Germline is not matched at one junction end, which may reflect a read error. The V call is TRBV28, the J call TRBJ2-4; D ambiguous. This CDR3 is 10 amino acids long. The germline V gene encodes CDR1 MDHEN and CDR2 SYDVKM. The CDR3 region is CASGFDIQYF. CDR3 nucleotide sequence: TGTGCCAGCGGTTTCGACATTCAGTACTTC. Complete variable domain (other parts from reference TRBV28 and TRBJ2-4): DVKVTQSSRYLVKRTGEKVFLECVQDMDHENMFWYRQDPGLGLRLIYFSYDVKMKEKGDIPEGYSVSREKKERFSLILESASTNQTSMYLCASGFDIQYFGAGTRLSVL.

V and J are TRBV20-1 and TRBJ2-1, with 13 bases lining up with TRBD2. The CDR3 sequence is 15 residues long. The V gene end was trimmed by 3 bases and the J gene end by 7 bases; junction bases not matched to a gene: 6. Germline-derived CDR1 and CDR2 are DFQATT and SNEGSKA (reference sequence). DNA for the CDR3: TGCAGTGCTAGGACACTAGCGGGGGGGATTAATGAGCAGTTCTTC. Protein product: CSARTLAGGINEQFF.

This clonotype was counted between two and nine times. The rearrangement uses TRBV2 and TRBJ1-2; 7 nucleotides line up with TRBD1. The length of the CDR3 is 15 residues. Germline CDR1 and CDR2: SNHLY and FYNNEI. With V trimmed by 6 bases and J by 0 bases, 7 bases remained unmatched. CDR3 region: CASRKTGASNYGYTF. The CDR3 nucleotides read TGTGCCAGCAGGAAAACAGGGGCCTCTAACTATGGCTACACCTTC.

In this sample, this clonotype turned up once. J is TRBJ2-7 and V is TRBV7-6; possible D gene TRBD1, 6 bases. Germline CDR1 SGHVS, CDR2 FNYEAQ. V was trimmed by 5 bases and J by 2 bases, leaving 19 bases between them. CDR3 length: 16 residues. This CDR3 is CASSPGSGASTYEQYF. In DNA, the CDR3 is TGTGCCAGCAGCCCTGGTTCAGGGGCTTCCACCTACGAGCAGTACTTC.

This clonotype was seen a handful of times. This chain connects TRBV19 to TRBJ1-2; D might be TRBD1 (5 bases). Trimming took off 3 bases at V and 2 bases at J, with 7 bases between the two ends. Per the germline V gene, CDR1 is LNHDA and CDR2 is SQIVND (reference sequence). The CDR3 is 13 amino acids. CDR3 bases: TGTGCCAGTAGTATCCGGACAAACTATGGCTACACCTTC. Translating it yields CASSIRTNYGYTF.

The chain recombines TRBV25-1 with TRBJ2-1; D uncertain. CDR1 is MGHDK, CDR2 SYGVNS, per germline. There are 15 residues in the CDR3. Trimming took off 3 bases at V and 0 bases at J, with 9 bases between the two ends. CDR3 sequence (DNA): TGTGCCAGCAGTGAGTACTCGAGCTCCTACAATGAGCAGTTCTTC. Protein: CASSEYSSSYNEQFF. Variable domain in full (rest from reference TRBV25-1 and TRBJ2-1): EADIYQTPRYLVIGTGKKITLECSQTMGHDKMYWYQQDPGMELHLIHYSYGVNSTEKGDLSSESTVSRIRTEHFPLTLESARPSHTSQYLCASSEYSSSYNEQFFGPGTRLTVL.

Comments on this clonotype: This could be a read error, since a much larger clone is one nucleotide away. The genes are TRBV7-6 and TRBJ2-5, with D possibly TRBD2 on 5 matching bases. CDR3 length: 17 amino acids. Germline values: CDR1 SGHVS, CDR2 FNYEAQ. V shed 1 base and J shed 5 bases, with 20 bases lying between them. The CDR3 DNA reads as TGTGCCAGCAGCTTAGGACGCTTGTGGGAGCTGCGGGAGACCCAGTACTTC. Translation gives CASSLGRLWELRETQYF.

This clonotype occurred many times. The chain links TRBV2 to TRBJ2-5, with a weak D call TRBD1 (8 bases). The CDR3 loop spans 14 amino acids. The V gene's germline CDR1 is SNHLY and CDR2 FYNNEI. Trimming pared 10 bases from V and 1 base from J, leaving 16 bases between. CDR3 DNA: TGTGCCACTAGGACAGGGAGGGCCCAAGAGACCCAGTACTTC. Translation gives CATRTGRAQETQYF.

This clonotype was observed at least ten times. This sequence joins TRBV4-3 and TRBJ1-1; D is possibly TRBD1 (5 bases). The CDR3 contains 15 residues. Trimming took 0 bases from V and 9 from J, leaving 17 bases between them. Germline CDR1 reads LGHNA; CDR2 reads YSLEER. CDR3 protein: CASSQDRLGGTKAFF. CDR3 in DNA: TGCGCCAGCAGCCAAGATCGTTTGGGGGGGACGAAAGCTTTCTTT.

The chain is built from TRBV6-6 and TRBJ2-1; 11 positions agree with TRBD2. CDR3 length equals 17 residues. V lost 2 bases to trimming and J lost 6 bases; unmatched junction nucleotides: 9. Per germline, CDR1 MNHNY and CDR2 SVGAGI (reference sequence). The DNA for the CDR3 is TGTGCCAGCAGTTACCAAAGTCTCGGGACTAGCGGCAATGAGCAGTTCTTC. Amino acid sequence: CASSYQSLGTSGNEQFF.

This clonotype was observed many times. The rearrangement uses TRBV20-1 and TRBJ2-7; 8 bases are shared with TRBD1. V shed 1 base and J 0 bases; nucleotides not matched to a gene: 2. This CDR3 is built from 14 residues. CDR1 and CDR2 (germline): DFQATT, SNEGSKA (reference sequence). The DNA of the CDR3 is TGCAGTGCTAGAGGACAGGGGTCCTCCTACGAGCAGTACTTC. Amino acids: CSARGQGSSYEQYF.

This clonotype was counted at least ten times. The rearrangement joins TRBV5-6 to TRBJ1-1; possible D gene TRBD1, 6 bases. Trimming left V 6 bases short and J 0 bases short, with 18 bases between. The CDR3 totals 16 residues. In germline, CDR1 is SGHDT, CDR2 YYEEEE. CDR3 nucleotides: TGTGCCAGCACCCCCGGAGGGGGGAACATGAACACTGAAGCTTTCTTT. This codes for CASTPGGGNMNTEAFF.

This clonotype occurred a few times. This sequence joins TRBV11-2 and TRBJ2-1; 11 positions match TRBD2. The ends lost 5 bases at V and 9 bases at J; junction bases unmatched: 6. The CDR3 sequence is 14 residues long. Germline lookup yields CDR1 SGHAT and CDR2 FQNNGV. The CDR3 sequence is CASSVAGGPGEQFF. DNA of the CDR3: TGTGCCAGCAGCGTAGCGGGGGGGCCGGGTGAGCAGTTCTTC.

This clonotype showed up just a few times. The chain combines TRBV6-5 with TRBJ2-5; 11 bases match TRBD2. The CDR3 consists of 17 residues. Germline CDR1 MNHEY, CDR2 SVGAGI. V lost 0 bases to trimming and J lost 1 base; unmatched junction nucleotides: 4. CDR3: CASSYSRLAGSQETQYF. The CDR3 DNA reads TGTGCCAGCAGTTACTCGAGACTAGCGGGGAGCCAAGAGACCCAGTACTTC.

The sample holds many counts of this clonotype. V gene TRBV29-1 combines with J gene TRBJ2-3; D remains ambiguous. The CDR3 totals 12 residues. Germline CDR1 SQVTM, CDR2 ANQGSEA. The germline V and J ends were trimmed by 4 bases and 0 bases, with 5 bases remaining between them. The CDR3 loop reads CSVGASTDTQYF. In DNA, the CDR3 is TGCAGCGTTGGGGCTAGCACAGATACGCAGTATTTT.

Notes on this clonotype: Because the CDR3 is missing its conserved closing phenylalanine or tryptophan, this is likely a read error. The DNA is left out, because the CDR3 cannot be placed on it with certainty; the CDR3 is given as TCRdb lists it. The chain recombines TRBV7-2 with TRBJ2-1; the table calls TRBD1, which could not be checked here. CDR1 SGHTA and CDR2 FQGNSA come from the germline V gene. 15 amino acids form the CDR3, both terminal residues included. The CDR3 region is CASSFYTQGAGEQSC.

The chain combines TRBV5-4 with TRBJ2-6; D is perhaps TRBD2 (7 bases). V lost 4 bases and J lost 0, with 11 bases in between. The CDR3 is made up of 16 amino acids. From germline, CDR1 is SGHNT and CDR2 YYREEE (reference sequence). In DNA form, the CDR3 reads TGTGCCAGCAGCCTGGGGGGGGCCTCTGGGGCCAACGTCCTGACTTTC. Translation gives CASSLGGASGANVLTF.